This T cell receptor (beta chain) was sequenced during a study of T cells in Graves' hyperthyroidism and ophthalmopathy. Findings of the study overall: Blood also held most thyroid clonotypes expanded beyond 0.001.

This clonotype was seen at least ten times. The antigen is undetermined. TCR beta CDR3 sequences were amplified from RNA transcripts. With the HTBI primer set, the TCR CDR3 went through a first round of RT-PCR. A single record per CDR3 protein comes from TCRdb applying MiXCR to the multiplex PCR reads. The sample gives 300,000 to 400,000 distinct CDR3 sequences, roughly 13% of which show up once; more than 9.5% is in the top ten. The CDR3 is 15 residues long. Trimming left V 0 bases short and J 4 bases short, with 9 bases between. Germline V gives CDR1 MNHNS, CDR2 SASEGT. This TCR was recovered from a woman aged 60-70 years with Graves' hyperthyroidism. V usage is TRBV6-1 and J usage is TRBJ1-4; D gene unclear. The sequenced sample was blood. The CDR3 region has the DNA TGTGCCAGCAGTGAAGCGGAGGGCCTTAATGAAAAACTGTTTTTT. Translating it yields CASSEAEGLNEKLFF.